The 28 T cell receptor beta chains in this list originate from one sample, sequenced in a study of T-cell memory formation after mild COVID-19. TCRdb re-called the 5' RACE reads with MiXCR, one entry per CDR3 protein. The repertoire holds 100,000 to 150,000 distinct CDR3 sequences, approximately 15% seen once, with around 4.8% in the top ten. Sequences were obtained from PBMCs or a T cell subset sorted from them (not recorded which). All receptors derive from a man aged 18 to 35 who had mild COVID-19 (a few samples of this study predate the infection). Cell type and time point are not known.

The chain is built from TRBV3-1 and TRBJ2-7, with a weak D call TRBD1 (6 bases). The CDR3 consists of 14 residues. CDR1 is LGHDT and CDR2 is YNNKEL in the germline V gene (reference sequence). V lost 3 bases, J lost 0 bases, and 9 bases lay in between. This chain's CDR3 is CASSHQGSSYEQYF. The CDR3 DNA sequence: TGTGCCAGCAGCCATCAGGGGAGCTCCTACGAGCAGTACTTC.

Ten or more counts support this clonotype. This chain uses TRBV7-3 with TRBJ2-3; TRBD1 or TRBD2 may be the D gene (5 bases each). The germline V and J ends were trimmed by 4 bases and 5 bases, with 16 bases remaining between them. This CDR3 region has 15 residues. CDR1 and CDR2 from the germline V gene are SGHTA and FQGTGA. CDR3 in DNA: TGTGCCAGCAGCTCCCGGGGCAGGGAAGAAGATACGCAGTATTTT. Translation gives CASSSRGREEDTQYF.

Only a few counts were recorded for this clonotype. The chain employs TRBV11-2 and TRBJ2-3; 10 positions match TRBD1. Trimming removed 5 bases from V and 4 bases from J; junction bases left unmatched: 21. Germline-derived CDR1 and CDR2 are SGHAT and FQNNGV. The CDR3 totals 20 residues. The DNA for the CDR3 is TGTGCCAGCAGCCCGCATCAGGGACAGGGGAAGCTGGAGCAAGCAGATACGCAGTATTTT. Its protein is CASSPHQGQGKLEQADTQYF.

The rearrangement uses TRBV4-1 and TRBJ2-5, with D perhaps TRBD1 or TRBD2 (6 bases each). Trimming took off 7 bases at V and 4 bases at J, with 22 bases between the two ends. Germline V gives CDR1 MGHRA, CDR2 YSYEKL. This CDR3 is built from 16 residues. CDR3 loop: CASTRGHGPRGETQYF. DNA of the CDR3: TGCGCCAGCACCCGGGGGCACGGACCTCGAGGAGAGACCCAGTACTTC.

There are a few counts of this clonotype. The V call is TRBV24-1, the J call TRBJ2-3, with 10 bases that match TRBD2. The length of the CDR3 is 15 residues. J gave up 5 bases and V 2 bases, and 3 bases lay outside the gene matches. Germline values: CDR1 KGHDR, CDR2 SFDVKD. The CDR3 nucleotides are TGTGCCACCAGTGATTGGACTAGCGGCGGAGATACGCAGTATTTT. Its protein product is CATSDWTSGGDTQYF.

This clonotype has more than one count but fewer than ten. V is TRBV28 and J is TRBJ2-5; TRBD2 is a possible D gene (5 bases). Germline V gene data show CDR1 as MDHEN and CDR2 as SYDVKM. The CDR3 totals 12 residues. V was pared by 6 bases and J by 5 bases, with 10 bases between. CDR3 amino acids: CASSRSGETQYF. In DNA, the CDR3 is TGTGCCAGCAGCCGTTCGGGGGAGACCCAGTACTTC.

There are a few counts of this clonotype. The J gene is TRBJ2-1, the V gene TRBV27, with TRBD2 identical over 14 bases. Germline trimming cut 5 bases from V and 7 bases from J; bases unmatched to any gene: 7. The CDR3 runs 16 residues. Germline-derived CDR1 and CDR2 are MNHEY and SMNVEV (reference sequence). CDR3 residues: CASSPTSGGARNEQFF. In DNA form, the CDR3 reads TGTGCCAGCAGTCCGACTAGCGGGGGGGCTAGGAATGAGCAGTTCTTC.

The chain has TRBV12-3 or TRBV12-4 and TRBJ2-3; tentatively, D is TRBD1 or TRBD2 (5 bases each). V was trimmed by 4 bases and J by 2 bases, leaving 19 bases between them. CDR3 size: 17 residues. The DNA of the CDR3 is TGTGCCAGCAGTTCGTTTTCCGGGACCTCTACCACAGATACGCAGTATTTT. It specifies CASSSFSGTSTTDTQYF.

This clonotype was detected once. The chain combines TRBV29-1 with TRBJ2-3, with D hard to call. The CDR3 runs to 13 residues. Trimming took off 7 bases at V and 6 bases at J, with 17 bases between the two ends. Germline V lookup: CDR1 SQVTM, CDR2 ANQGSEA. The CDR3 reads CSAEFARKDTQYF. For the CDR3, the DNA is TGCAGCGCCGAATTCGCCAGGAAGGATACGCAGTATTTT.

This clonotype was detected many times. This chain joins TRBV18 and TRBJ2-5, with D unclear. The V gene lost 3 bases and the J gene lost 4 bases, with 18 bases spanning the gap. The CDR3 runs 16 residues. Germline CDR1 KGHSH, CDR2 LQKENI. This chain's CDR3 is CASSPTLEVQRETQYF. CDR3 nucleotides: TGTGCCAGCTCACCTACCTTAGAGGTCCAAAGAGAGACCCAGTACTTC.

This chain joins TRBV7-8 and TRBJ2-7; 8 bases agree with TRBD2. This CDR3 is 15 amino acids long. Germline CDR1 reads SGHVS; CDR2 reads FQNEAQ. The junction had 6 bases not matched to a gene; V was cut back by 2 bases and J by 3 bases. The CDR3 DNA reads TGTGCCAGCAGCTTAAACTCGGGACTAGGCTACGAGCAGTACTTC. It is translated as CASSLNSGLGYEQYF. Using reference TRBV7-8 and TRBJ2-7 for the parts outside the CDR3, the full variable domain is GAGVSQSPRYKVAKRGQDVALRCDPISGHVSLFWYQQALGQGPEFLTYFQNEAQLDKSGLPSDRFFAERPEGSVSTLKIQRTQQEDSAVYLCASSLNSGLGYEQYFGPGTRLTVT.

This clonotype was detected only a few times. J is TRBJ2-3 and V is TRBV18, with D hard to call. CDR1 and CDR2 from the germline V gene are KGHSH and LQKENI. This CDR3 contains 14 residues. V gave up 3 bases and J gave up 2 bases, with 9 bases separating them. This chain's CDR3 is CASSPTANTDTQYF. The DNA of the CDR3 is TGTGCCAGCTCACCGACGGCCAACACAGATACGCAGTATTTT.

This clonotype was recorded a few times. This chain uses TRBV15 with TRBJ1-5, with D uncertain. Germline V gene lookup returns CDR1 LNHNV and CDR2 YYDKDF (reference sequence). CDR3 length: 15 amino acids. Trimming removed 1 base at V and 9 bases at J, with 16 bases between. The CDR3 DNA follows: TGTGCCACCAGCAGAGGGGTGGCGGATAGTTGGCCCCAGCATTTT. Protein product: CATSRGVADSWPQHF.

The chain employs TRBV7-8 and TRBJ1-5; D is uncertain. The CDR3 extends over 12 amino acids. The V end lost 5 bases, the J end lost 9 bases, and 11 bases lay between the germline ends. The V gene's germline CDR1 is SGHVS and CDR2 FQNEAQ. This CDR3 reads CASSLYSTPQHF. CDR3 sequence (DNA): TGTGCCAGCAGCCTTTATTCCACGCCCCAGCATTTT.

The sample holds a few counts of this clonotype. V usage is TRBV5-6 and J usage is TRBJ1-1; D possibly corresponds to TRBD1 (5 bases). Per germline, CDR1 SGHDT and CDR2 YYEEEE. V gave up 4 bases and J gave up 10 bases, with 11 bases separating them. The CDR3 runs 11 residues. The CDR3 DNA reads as TGTGCCAGCAGCCATCTGACAGCAGCTTTCTTT. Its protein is CASSHLTAAFF. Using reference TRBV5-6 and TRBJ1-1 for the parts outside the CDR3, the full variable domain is DAGVTQSPTHLIKTRGQQVTLRCSPKSGHDTVSWYQQALGQGPQFIFQYYEEEERQRGNFPDRFSGHQFPNYSSELNVNALLLGDSALYLCASSHLTAAFFGQGTRLTVV.

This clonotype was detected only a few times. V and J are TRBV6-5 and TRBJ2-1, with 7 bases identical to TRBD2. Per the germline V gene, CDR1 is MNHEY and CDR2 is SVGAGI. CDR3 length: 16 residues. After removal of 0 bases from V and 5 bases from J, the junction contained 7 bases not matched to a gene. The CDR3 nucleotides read TGTGCCAGCAGTTACTCGATTCTAGCGGAGCACAATGAGCAGTTCTTC. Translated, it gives CASSYSILAEHNEQFF.

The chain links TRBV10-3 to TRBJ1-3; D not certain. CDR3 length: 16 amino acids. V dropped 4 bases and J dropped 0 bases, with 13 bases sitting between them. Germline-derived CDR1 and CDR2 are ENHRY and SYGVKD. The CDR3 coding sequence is TGTGCCATCAGTGGGCCCGGGGAGGGCTCTGGAAACACCATATATTTT. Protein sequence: CAISGPGEGSGNTIYF.

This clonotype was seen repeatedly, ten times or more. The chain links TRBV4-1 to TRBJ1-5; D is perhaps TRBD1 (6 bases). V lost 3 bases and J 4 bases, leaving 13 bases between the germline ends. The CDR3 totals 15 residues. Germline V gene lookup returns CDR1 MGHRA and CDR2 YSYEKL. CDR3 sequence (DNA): TGCGCCAGCAGCCAGGGGGCCAGCGCTAATCAGCCCCAGCATTTT. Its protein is CASSQGASANQPQHF.

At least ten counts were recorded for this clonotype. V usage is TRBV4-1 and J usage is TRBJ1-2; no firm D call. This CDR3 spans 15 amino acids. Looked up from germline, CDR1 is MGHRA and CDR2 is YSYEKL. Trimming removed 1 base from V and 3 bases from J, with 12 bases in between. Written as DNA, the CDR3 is TGCGCCAGCAGCCAAGTCCTGGGCTTAGACTATGGCTACACCTTC. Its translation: CASSQVLGLDYGYTF.

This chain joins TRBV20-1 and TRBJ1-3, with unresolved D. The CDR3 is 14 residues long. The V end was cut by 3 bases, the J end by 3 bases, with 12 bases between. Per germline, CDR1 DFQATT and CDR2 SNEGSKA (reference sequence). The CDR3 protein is CSARGLRDGNTIYF. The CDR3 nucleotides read TGCAGTGCTAGGGGCTTACGTGATGGAAACACCATATATTTT.

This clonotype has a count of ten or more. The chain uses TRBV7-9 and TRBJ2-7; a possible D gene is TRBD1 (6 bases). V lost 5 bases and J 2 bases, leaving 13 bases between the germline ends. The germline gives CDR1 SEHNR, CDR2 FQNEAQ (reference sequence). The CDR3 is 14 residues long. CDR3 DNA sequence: TGTGCCAGCAGCCTGGGGACACTGGCCTACGAGCAGTACTTC. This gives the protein CASSLGTLAYEQYF.

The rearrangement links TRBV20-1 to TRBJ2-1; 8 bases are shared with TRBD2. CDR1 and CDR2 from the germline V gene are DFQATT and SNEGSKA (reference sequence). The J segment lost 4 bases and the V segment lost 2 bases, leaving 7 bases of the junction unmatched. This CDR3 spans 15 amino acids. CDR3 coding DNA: TGCAGTGCTAGATCCGGGGGGGGTCGGTACAATGAGCAGTTCTTC. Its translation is CSARSGGGRYNEQFF.

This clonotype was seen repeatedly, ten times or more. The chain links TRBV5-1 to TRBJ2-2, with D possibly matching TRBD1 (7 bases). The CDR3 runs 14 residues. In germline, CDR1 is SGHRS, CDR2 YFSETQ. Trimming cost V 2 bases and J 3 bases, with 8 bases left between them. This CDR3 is CASSFRGDTGELFF. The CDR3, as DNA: TGCGCCAGCAGCTTCAGGGGGGACACCGGGGAGCTGTTTTTT. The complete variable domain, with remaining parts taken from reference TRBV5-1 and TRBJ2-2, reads KAGVTQTPRYLIKTRGQQVTLSCSPISGHRSVSWYQQTPGQGLQFLFEYFSETQRNKGNFPGRFSGRQFSNSRSEMNVSTLELGDSALYLCASSFRGDTGELFFGEGSRLTVL.

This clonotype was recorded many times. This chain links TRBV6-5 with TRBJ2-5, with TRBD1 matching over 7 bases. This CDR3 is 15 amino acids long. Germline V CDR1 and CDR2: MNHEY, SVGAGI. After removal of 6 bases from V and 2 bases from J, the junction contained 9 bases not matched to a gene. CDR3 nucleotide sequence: TGTGCCAGCAGCTTGACAGGGTCGACACAAGAGACCCAGTACTTC. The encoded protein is CASSLTGSTQETQYF.

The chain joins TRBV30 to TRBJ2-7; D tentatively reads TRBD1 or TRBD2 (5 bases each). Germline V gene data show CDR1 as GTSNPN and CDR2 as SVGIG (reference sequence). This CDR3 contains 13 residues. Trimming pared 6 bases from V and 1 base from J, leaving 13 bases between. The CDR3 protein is CACHRDGSYEQYF. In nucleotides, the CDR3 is TGTGCCTGTCACCGGGACGGATCCTACGAGCAGTACTTC.

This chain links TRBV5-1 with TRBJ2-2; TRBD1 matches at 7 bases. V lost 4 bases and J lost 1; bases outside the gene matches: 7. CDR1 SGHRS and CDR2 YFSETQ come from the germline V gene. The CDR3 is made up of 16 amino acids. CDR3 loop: CASSAQTGMNTGELFF. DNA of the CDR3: TGCGCCAGCAGCGCCCAGACAGGGATGAACACCGGGGAGCTGTTTTTT.

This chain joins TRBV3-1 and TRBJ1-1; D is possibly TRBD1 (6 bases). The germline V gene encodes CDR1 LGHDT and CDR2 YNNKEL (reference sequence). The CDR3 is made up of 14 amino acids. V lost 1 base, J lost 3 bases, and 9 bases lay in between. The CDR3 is CASSQGGGHTEAFF. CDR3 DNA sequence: TGTGCCAGCAGCCAAGGCGGGGGGCACACTGAAGCTTTCTTT. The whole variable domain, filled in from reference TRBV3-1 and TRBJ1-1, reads DTAVSQTPKYLVTQMGNDKSIKCEQNLGHDTMYWYKQDSKKFLKIMFSYNNKELIINETVPNRFSPKSPDKAHLNLHINSLELGDSAVYFCASSQGGGHTEAFFGQGTRLTVV.

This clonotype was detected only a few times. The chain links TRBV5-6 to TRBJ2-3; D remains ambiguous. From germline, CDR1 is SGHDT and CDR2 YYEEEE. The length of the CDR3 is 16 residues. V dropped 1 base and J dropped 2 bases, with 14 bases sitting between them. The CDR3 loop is CASSLWGRFNTDTQYF. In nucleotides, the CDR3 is TGTGCCAGCAGCTTGTGGGGAAGGTTTAACACAGATACGCAGTATTTT.